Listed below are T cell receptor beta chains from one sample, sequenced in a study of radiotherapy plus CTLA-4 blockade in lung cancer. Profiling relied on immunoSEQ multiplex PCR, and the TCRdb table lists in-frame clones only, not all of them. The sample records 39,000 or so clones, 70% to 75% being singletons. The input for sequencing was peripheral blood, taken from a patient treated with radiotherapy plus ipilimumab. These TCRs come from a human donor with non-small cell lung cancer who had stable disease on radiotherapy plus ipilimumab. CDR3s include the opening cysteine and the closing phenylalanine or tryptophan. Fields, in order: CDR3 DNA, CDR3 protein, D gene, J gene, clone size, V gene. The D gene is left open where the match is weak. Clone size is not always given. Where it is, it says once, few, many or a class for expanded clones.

CDR3 DNA: TGTGCCAGCAGTTTAGGGGGGGGGATGAACACTGAAGCTTTCTTT; CDR3 protein: CASSLGGGMNTEAFF; D gene: NA; J gene: TRBJ1-1; clone size: NA; V gene: TRBV27
CDR3 DNA: TGTGCCAGCAGTTACTCGGGGGGAGACACTGAAGCTTTCTTT; CDR3 protein: CASSYSGGDTEAFF; D gene: NA; J gene: TRBJ1-1; clone size: NA; V gene: TRBV6-5
CDR3 DNA: TGTGCCAGCAGCTTACCTCAGGCAGGGAACCCAGATACGCAGTATTTT; CDR3 protein: CASSLPQAGNPDTQYF; D gene: NA; J gene: TRBJ2-3; clone size: once; V gene: TRBV7-9
CDR3 DNA: TGTGCCAGCAAATACACAGGGGGATACTCTGGCTACACCTTC; CDR3 protein: CASKYTGGYSGYTF; D gene: TRBD1; J gene: TRBJ1-2; clone size: NA; V gene: TRBV28
CDR3 DNA: TGCAGTGCACTTTCCTTGGGGGGCTACACCTTC; CDR3 protein: CSALSLGGYTF; D gene: NA; J gene: TRBJ1-2; clone size: NA; V gene: TRBV20-1
CDR3 DNA: TGTGCCAGCAGCTTAAGGGCGGGGGGGCAGAACACAGATACGCAGTATTTT; CDR3 protein: CASSLRAGGQNTDTQYF; D gene: TRBD2; J gene: TRBJ2-3; clone size: NA; V gene: TRBV7-6
CDR3 DNA: TGTGCCAGCAGTTACACGGCCAATCAGCCCCAGCATTTT; CDR3 protein: CASSYTANQPQHF; D gene: NA; J gene: TRBJ1-5; clone size: NA; V gene: TRBV6-6
CDR3 DNA: TGTGCCATCTCCCCGGGACAGACCGTCTACGAGCAGTACTTC; CDR3 protein: CAISPGQTVYEQYF; D gene: TRBD1; J gene: TRBJ2-7; clone size: once; V gene: TRBV6-6
CDR3 DNA: TGTGCCAGCTCACCACAACAGAACTATGGCTACACCTTC; CDR3 protein: CASSPQQNYGYTF; D gene: NA; J gene: TRBJ1-2; clone size: NA; V gene: TRBV18
CDR3 DNA: TGTGCCAGCAGAGGCGACGGCTATCAGCCCCAGCATTTT; CDR3 protein: CASRGDGYQPQHF; D gene: NA; J gene: TRBJ1-5; clone size: NA; V gene: TRBV27
CDR3 DNA: TGTGCCAGCACCGGAGGTAGGACAGGTCTTGATTCACCCCTCCACTTT; CDR3 protein: CASTGGRTGLDSPLHF; D gene: TRBD1; J gene: TRBJ1-6; clone size: NA; V gene: TRBV5-4
CDR3 DNA: TGTGCCAGTAGTCCCCATCGGAACACCCTTGAAGCTTTCTTT; CDR3 protein: CASSPHRNTLEAFF; D gene: NA; J gene: TRBJ1-1; clone size: NA; V gene: TRBV19
CDR3 DNA: TGTGCCAGCAGCTTAGGCCGGTACGAGCAGTACTTC; CDR3 protein: CASSLGRYEQYF; D gene: NA; J gene: TRBJ2-7; clone size: NA; V gene: TRBV7-2
CDR3 DNA: TGCGCCAGCAGCTCTGACAGGGCGTCCTACAATGAGCAGTTCTTC; CDR3 protein: CASSSDRASYNEQFF; D gene: TRBD1; J gene: TRBJ2-1; clone size: NA; V gene: TRBV5-1
CDR3 DNA: TGTGCCAGCACCGACCCCAGGGGAGGGAACACTGAAGCTTTCTTT; CDR3 protein: CASTDPRGGNTEAFF; D gene: NA; J gene: TRBJ1-1; clone size: NA; V gene: TRBV6-5
CDR3 DNA: TGTGCCAGCAGCTTAGGACAGGGCGCCACAGATACGCAGTATTTT; CDR3 protein: CASSLGQGATDTQYF; D gene: TRBD1; J gene: TRBJ2-3; clone size: NA; V gene: TRBV5-5
CDR3 DNA: TGTGCCAGTAGTATAGCACTGGAGTTGAACTATGGCTACACCTTC; CDR3 protein: CASSIALELNYGYTF; D gene: NA; J gene: TRBJ1-2; clone size: NA; V gene: TRBV19
CDR3 DNA: TGTGCCAGCAGCCAAGACGCTCCGGGGTTGGGCGGGGAGCTGTTTTTT; CDR3 protein: CASSQDAPGLGGELFF; D gene: NA; J gene: TRBJ2-2; clone size: once; V gene: TRBV14
CDR3 DNA: TGCGCCAGCAGCTCCACGGGGGACGACACCGGGGAGCTGTTTTTT; CDR3 protein: CASSSTGDDTGELFF; D gene: NA; J gene: TRBJ2-2; clone size: NA; V gene: TRBV5-1
CDR3 DNA: TGTGCCAGCAGCTTGGTACAGGTGGGATCTGAAGCTTTCTTT; CDR3 protein: CASSLVQVGSEAFF; D gene: NA; J gene: TRBJ1-1; clone size: NA; V gene: TRBV5-4
CDR3 DNA: TGTGCCAGCAACGGGAGGGCAGGCTACACCTTC; CDR3 protein: CASNGRAGYTF; D gene: NA; J gene: TRBJ1-2; clone size: NA; V gene: TRBV6-5
CDR3 DNA: TGTGCCAGCAGCGCCCTTATAGGGATGAACACTGAAGCTTTCTTT; CDR3 protein: CASSALIGMNTEAFF; D gene: NA; J gene: TRBJ1-1; clone size: once; V gene: TRBV7-7
CDR3 DNA: TGCAGCGCTGGGACTAGCGGGGGAAAAGATACGCAGTATTTT; CDR3 protein: CSAGTSGGKDTQYF; D gene: TRBD2; J gene: TRBJ2-3; clone size: NA; V gene: TRBV29-1
CDR3 DNA: TGCGCCAGCAGCTTAGGGGGACAGGGTAAAGAGACCCAGTACTTC; CDR3 protein: CASSLGGQGKETQYF; D gene: TRBD1; J gene: TRBJ2-5; clone size: NA; V gene: TRBV5-1
CDR3 DNA: TGTGCCAGCAGCTTCGGCGGGGGGAGGACTGAAGCTTTCTTT; CDR3 protein: CASSFGGGRTEAFF; D gene: NA; J gene: TRBJ1-1; clone size: NA; V gene: TRBV5-5
CDR3 DNA: TGTGCCAGCAGCTTAGACGGTAACACCGGGGAGCTGTTTTTT; CDR3 protein: CASSLDGNTGELFF; D gene: NA; J gene: TRBJ2-2; clone size: NA; V gene: TRBV7-6
CDR3 DNA: TGTGCCAGCAGCTTGTCGGGCAGGGCGAGGGCAGATACGCAGTATTTT; CDR3 protein: CASSLSGRARADTQYF; D gene: NA; J gene: TRBJ2-3; clone size: few; V gene: TRBV5-4
CDR3 DNA: TGTGCCAGCAGCTGGCCCCCGGGACAGGGGACTTACACCGGGGAGCTGTTTTTT; CDR3 protein: CASSWPPGQGTYTGELFF; D gene: TRBD1; J gene: TRBJ2-2; clone size: once; V gene: TRBV5-4
CDR3 DNA: TGTGCCAGCAGCTTAGGTAGTGATGGGAGCAATCAGCCCCAGCATTTT; CDR3 protein: CASSLGSDGSNQPQHF; D gene: NA; J gene: TRBJ1-5; clone size: NA; V gene: TRBV7-8
CDR3 DNA: TGTGCCAGCAGCTTGGAGAGGGGGCAGACTGAAGCTTTCTTT; CDR3 protein: CASSLERGQTEAFF; D gene: TRBD1; J gene: TRBJ1-1; clone size: NA; V gene: TRBV5-4
CDR3 DNA: TGTGCCAGCAGTTCCGGGACAGCGGCCGATGGCTACACCTTC; CDR3 protein: CASSSGTAADGYTF; D gene: TRBD1; J gene: TRBJ1-2; clone size: few; V gene: TRBV6-5
CDR3 DNA: TGTGCCAGCAGCTTGAATAGCAATCAGCCCCAGCATTTT; CDR3 protein: CASSLNSNQPQHF; D gene: NA; J gene: TRBJ1-5; clone size: NA; V gene: TRBV5-8
CDR3 DNA: TGTGCCAGCAGCGTAGAGGCAGGGGAAGTAGGAGATACGCAGTATTTT; CDR3 protein: CASSVEAGEVGDTQYF; D gene: NA; J gene: TRBJ2-3; clone size: NA; V gene: TRBV9
CDR3 DNA: TGTGCCAGCAGTTTATACAGGGCCCTCGGGCAGTATTTT; CDR3 protein: CASSLYRALGQYF; D gene: NA; J gene: TRBJ2-3; clone size: NA; V gene: TRBV28
CDR3 DNA: TGTGCCAGCACCTCGTGGGGGGCTCGAGGCTACACCTTC; CDR3 protein: CASTSWGARGYTF; D gene: NA; J gene: TRBJ1-2; clone size: once; V gene: TRBV6-1
CDR3 DNA: TGTGCCAGCCGGACCACCAGCACGAATCAGCCCCAGCATTTT; CDR3 protein: CASRTTSTNQPQHF; D gene: NA; J gene: TRBJ1-5; clone size: NA; V gene: TRBV6-1
CDR3 DNA: TGTGCCAGCAGGCCTGACAGGGGGGTTGGAAACACCATATATTTT; CDR3 protein: CASRPDRGVGNTIYF; D gene: TRBD1; J gene: TRBJ1-3; clone size: NA; V gene: TRBV28
CDR3 DNA: TGTGCCAGCAGGGGCTGGGTGCTTCATCAGCCCCAGCATTTT; CDR3 protein: CASRGWVLHQPQHF; D gene: NA; J gene: TRBJ1-5; clone size: NA; V gene: TRBV28
CDR3 DNA: TGTGCCAGCAGCTTGGTAGGCGGGGAGGTTGGCTACACCTTC; CDR3 protein: CASSLVGGEVGYTF; D gene: NA; J gene: TRBJ1-2; clone size: NA; V gene: TRBV5-8
CDR3 DNA: TGCGCCAGCAGGGACGGATACAATTCACCCCTCCACTTT; CDR3 protein: CASRDGYNSPLHF; D gene: NA; J gene: TRBJ1-6; clone size: few; V gene: TRBV10-2
CDR3 DNA: TGTGCCAGCAGCTTGAGGGGGGATTGGAATTCACCCCTCCACTTT; CDR3 protein: CASSLRGDWNSPLHF; D gene: NA; J gene: TRBJ1-6; clone size: NA; V gene: TRBV7-7
CDR3 DNA: TGTGCCAGCACCCCGGGGGCTGGCAATCAGCCCCAGCATTTT; CDR3 protein: CASTPGAGNQPQHF; D gene: NA; J gene: TRBJ1-5; clone size: NA; V gene: TRBV19
CDR3 DNA: TGTGCCAGCAGCTTAGCCCGGGGTAGCGCCTCCTACGAGCAGTACTTC; CDR3 protein: CASSLARGSASYEQYF; D gene: NA; J gene: TRBJ2-7; clone size: NA; V gene: TRBV7-8
CDR3 DNA: TGCGCCAGCAGCCAAGATCAGACTAGCGGGCGTCCAGATACGCAGTATTTT; CDR3 protein: CASSQDQTSGRPDTQYF; D gene: TRBD2; J gene: TRBJ2-3; clone size: NA; V gene: TRBV4-3
CDR3 DNA: TGCGCCAGCAGCTGGACAGGGGGCGCGGATGGCCCCCAGCATTTT; CDR3 protein: CASSWTGGADGPQHF; D gene: TRBD1; J gene: TRBJ1-5; clone size: NA; V gene: TRBV4-1
CDR3 DNA: TGTGCCAGCAGTTCTGCCCCCGGGGGGAATGAGCAGTTCTTC; CDR3 protein: CASSSAPGGNEQFF; D gene: TRBD2; J gene: TRBJ2-1; clone size: NA; V gene: TRBV28
CDR3 DNA: TGTGCCAGCAGCCTCCTGGCCAGAAGTCCCTACAATGAGCAGTTCTTC; CDR3 protein: CASSLLARSPYNEQFF; D gene: NA; J gene: TRBJ2-1; clone size: NA; V gene: TRBV5-6